What follows are 28 T cell receptor beta chains derived from one specimen sequenced in a study of blood T cell repertoires in COVID-19. Repertoires were generated with immunoSEQ multiplex PCR, while TCRdb's copy carries only in-frame clones and drops some. This table holds about 260,000 clones, 87% found once. Sequenced input: peripheral blood. These receptors all stem from a woman between 40 and 50 years old who had recovered from COVID-19.

This chain uses TRBV12-3 or TRBV12-4 with TRBJ1-2; D is ambiguous. The CDR3 totals 13 residues. The ends were cut back, 3 bases at V and 1 base at J, with 6 bases in the middle. This CDR3 is CASSFQFNYGYTF. The CDR3 bases are TGTGCCAGCAGTTTTCAATTTAACTATGGCTACACCTTC.

The rearrangement uses TRBV5-1 and TRBJ2-7; no definite D call. This CDR3 is 14 amino acids long. Germline values: CDR1 SGHRS, CDR2 YFSETQ. V was pared by 0 bases and J by 0 bases, with 7 bases between. The chain's CDR3 is CASSLGLLSYEQYF. The DNA of the CDR3 is TGCGCCAGCAGCTTGGGTCTTCTCTCCTACGAGCAGTACTTC.

The rearrangement uses TRBV4-2 and TRBJ1-5; D call uncertain. V lost 3 bases to trimming and J lost 7 bases, with 19 bases between them. The germline V gene encodes CDR1 LGHNA and CDR2 YNFKEQ. This CDR3 has 16 amino acids. CDR3 region: CASSHQVAGAGQPQHF. DNA of the CDR3: TGTGCCAGCAGCCACCAGGTGGCAGGTGCTGGCCAGCCCCAGCATTTT.

The chain employs TRBV5-1 and TRBJ2-5, with 9 bases matching TRBD2. The CDR3 extends over 16 amino acids. Germline V gives CDR1 SGHRS, CDR2 YFSETQ. J gave up 1 base and V 0 bases, and 4 bases lay outside the gene matches. DNA of the CDR3: TGCGCCAGCAGCTTGGGGGTGACTAGCGGCCAAGAGACCCAGTACTTC. Translation gives CASSLGVTSGQETQYF.

This chain connects TRBV7-8 to TRBJ2-1; no clear D gene. CDR1 is SGHVS and CDR2 is FQNEAQ in the germline V gene. Deletions cut 5 bases from V and 3 bases from J, with 8 bases between. This CDR3 comprises 13 residues. CDR3 amino acids: CASSPPSYNEQFF. The CDR3 nucleotides are TGTGCCAGCAGCCCCCCTAGCTACAATGAGCAGTTCTTC.

The chain is built from TRBV5-6 and TRBJ2-7; the D gene is possibly TRBD2 (6 bases). Trimming pared 3 bases from V and 0 bases from J, leaving 10 bases between. This CDR3 comprises 14 residues. The germline V gene has CDR1 SGHDT and CDR2 YYEEEE. In nucleotides, the CDR3 is TGTGCCAGCAGCTGGGGGGACCCCTCCTACGAGCAGTACTTC. It yields the protein CASSWGDPSYEQYF.

The chain joins TRBV3-1 (or the pseudogene TRBV3-2) to TRBJ1-2; possibly TRBD1 for D (5 bases). Germline V gene sequence: CDR1 LGHDT, CDR2 YNNKEL (reference sequence). The CDR3 has 13 residues. The V gene lost 5 bases and the J gene lost 10 bases, with 17 bases spanning the gap. For the CDR3, the DNA is TGTGCCAGCAGCTACGACAGTTCCCCCCACTACACCTTC. It is translated as CASSYDSSPHYTF.

The chain couples TRBV3-1 (or the pseudogene TRBV3-2) to TRBJ2-2; D unresolved. CDR3 size: 16 residues. Germline CDR1 is LGHDT and CDR2 is YNNKEL (reference sequence). Trimming left V 0 bases short and J 4 bases short, with 12 bases between. CDR3 coding DNA: TGTGCCAGCAGCCAAGATTTCGAGCGAGCCACCGGGGAGCTGTTTTTT. Its translation is CASSQDFERATGELFF.

The rearrangement uses TRBV4-1 and TRBJ1-3, with D hard to call. Germline loops: CDR1 MGHRA, CDR2 YSYEKL. This CDR3 contains 14 residues. Trimming stripped 4 bases from V and 4 bases from J, with 11 bases between. The DNA for the CDR3 is TGCGCCAGCAGCCTCGCCCAGGTCGGAAACACCATATATTTT. Translated: CASSLAQVGNTIYF.

The V gene is TRBV9, the J gene TRBJ1-2, with D perhaps TRBD1 (6 bases). This CDR3 has 17 amino acids. V lost 0 bases and J 4 bases, leaving 19 bases between the germline ends. Germline loops: CDR1 SGDLS, CDR2 YYNGEE. In nucleotides, the CDR3 is TGTGCCAGCAGCGTAGCTACGGGGGGGCCACTCTCCTATGGCTACACCTTC. Translating it yields CASSVATGGPLSYGYTF.

The chain is built from TRBV25-1 and TRBJ2-1, with TRBD1 as a possible D gene (6 bases). The V gene lost 3 bases and the J gene lost 7 bases, with 22 bases spanning the gap. This CDR3 spans 17 amino acids. CDR1 and CDR2 from the germline V gene are MGHDK and SYGVNS. The CDR3 protein is CASSEPTHQGSVNEQFF. CDR3 DNA: TGTGCCAGCAGTGAGCCAACTCATCAGGGGAGCGTGAATGAGCAGTTCTTC.

The chain links TRBV5-1 to TRBJ1-2; D possibly corresponds to TRBD1 (6 bases). The CDR3 has 14 amino acids. Trimming pared 0 bases from V and 6 bases from J, leaving 12 bases between. Germline CDR1 is SGHRS and CDR2 is YFSETQ. CDR3 coding DNA: TGCGCCAGCAGCTTGGCCTGGGGGGGCAATGGCTACACCTTC. It translates to CASSLAWGGNGYTF.

J is TRBJ2-7 and V is TRBV29-1, with TRBD2 matching 12 bases. CDR1 SQVTM and CDR2 ANQGSEA come from the germline V gene. CDR3 length equals 13 residues. V lost 6 bases, J lost 3 bases, and 3 bases stayed unmatched. CDR3 sequence (DNA): TGCAGCGTCTGGACTAGCGGGAACTACGAGCAGTACTTC. This translates into CSVWTSGNYEQYF.

This chain uses TRBV4-3 with TRBJ2-5; 14 nucleotides line up with TRBD2. This CDR3 is built from 15 residues. The ends lost 1 base at V and 9 bases at J; junction bases unmatched: 4. CDR1 and CDR2 (germline): LGHNA, YSLEER. The CDR3 spells CASSQVTSGGAAQYF. Written as DNA, the CDR3 is TGCGCCAGCAGCCAAGTGACTAGCGGGGGGGCGGCCCAGTACTTC.

The chain recombines TRBV6-1 with TRBJ2-7, with a possible D match to TRBD2 (5 bases). The CDR3 is 14 residues long. Trimming shortened V by 3 bases and J by 0 bases, and 9 bases separated the two germline ends. In germline, CDR1 is MNHNS, CDR2 SASEGT. CDR3 region: CASSDRGPSYEQYF. For the CDR3, the DNA is TGTGCCAGCAGTGACCGGGGTCCCTCCTACGAGCAGTACTTC.

The genes are TRBV10-3 and TRBJ1-1; TRBD1 aligns across 7 bases. The length of the CDR3 is 13 residues. V lost 10 bases to trimming and J lost 3 bases; unmatched junction nucleotides: 8. CDR1 ENHRY and CDR2 SYGVKD come from the germline V gene. CDR3 loop: CATTTTGDTEAFF. CDR3 coding DNA: TGTGCCACTACAACAACAGGGGACACTGAAGCTTTCTTT.

The CDR3 is CASSQDGSGLGTDTQYF. CDR3 bases: TGCGCCAGCAGCCAAGATGGTTCAGGGCTGGGCACAGATACGCAGTATTTT. The gene calls are TRBV4-1 and TRBJ2-3, with a tentative D call TRBD1 (5 bases). Trimming stripped 0 bases from V and 1 base from J, with 14 bases between. The CDR3 consists of 17 residues. Per the germline V gene, CDR1 is MGHRA and CDR2 is YSYEKL.

The chain is built from TRBV10-2 and TRBJ1-5, with 10 bases that match TRBD1. The CDR3 totals 17 residues. Germline assignment: CDR1 WSHSY and CDR2 SAAADI. The V and J ends lost 3 bases and 5 bases, in that order; junction bases with no gene match: 10. Written as DNA, the CDR3 is TGCGCCAGCAGTGACGGGGACAGGGGTTTGGCGTATCAGCCCCAGCATTTT. Its protein product is CASSDGDRGLAYQPQHF.

V usage is TRBV10-3 and J usage is TRBJ1-2; no clear D gene. The CDR3 has 14 residues. CDR1 is ENHRY, CDR2 SYGVKD, per germline. Trimming removed 6 bases at V and 3 bases at J, with 14 bases between. CDR3 nucleotide sequence: TGTGCCATCAGCTACACCGACGGGGACTATGGCTACACCTTC. Amino acids: CAISYTDGDYGYTF.

Turning to this clone: Germline and junction disagree at one end, which may indicate a read error. The V gene is TRBV7-7, the J gene TRBJ2-1, with D perhaps TRBD2 (5 bases). The CDR3 runs 13 residues. Germline values: CDR1 SSHAT, CDR2 FNYEAQ (reference sequence). DNA of the CDR3: TGTGCTAGCAGCTCCGGGGTCTACAATGAGCAGTTCTTC. This translates into CASSSGVYNEQFF.

This rearrangement joins TRBV5-1 to TRBJ2-1; 9 bases agree with TRBD2. Germline lookup yields CDR1 SGHRS and CDR2 YFSETQ. The CDR3 runs to 16 residues. V gave up 4 bases and J gave up 4 bases; unmatched junction bases: 9. Written as DNA, the CDR3 is TGCGCCAGCAGCCTCGCTTTTGCGGGGGGGTACAATGAGCAGTTCTTC. Protein sequence: CASSLAFAGGYNEQFF.

This clone was detected only a few times. This sequence joins TRBV27 and TRBJ1-5, with D perhaps matching TRBD1 (6 bases). V was trimmed by 8 bases and J by 0 bases, leaving 11 bases between them. Germline V lookup: CDR1 MNHEY, CDR2 SMNVEV (reference sequence). There are 14 residues in the CDR3. This chain's CDR3 is CASGQHYSNQPQHF. CDR3 in DNA: TGTGCCAGCGGACAGCATTATAGCAATCAGCCCCAGCATTTT.

The rearrangement links TRBV2 to TRBJ2-1, with TRBD2 matching 15 bases. The germline V gene encodes CDR1 SNHLY and CDR2 FYNNEI. Losses at the gene ends were 6 bases for V and 7 bases for J; bases not matched to a gene: 10. The CDR3 is 17 residues long. The CDR3 region has the DNA TGTGCCAGCAGCGGGACTAGCGGGGGGTTCCTAAGGAATGAGCAGTTCTTC. The encoded protein is CASSGTSGGFLRNEQFF.

V is TRBV27 and J is TRBJ2-3; tentative D call: TRBD2 (5 bases). Trimming removed 5 bases from V and 4 bases from J, with 13 bases in between. Germline V gene sequence: CDR1 MNHEY, CDR2 SMNVEV (reference sequence). This CDR3 has 14 residues. CDR3 sequence: CASSPVSGADTQYF. The CDR3 nucleotides are TGTGCCAGCAGTCCCGTCTCCGGGGCAGATACGCAGTATTTT.

The sample holds a few counts of this clone. This chain connects TRBV5-1 to TRBJ2-7; D is possibly TRBD1 (6 bases). V was pared by 4 bases and J by 5 bases, with 16 bases between. The CDR3 consists of 14 residues. Per the germline V gene, CDR1 is SGHRS and CDR2 is YFSETQ. This chain's CDR3 is CASSLVLQGNEQYF. The DNA of the CDR3 is TGCGCCAGCAGCCTCGTCCTACAGGGTAACGAGCAGTACTTC.

The chain joins TRBV6-1 to TRBJ1-5; D remains unclear. Trimming removed 1 base at V and 0 bases at J, with 7 bases between. The germline V gene has CDR1 MNHNS and CDR2 SASEGT. This CDR3 region has 15 residues. The CDR3 here is CASSEGQYSNQPQHF. The CDR3 DNA reads TGTGCCAGCAGTGAAGGGCAGTATAGCAATCAGCCCCAGCATTTT.

The rearrangement links TRBV5-1 to TRBJ2-7; D ambiguous. CDR1 is SGHRS, CDR2 YFSETQ, per germline. Trimming removed 0 bases at V and 0 bases at J, with 10 bases between. The CDR3 spans 15 residues. The CDR3 DNA reads TGCGCCAGCAGCTTGGGACTCAGTACCTCCTACGAGCAGTACTTC. This translates into CASSLGLSTSYEQYF. Complete variable domain (other parts from reference TRBV5-1 and TRBJ2-7): KAGVTQTPRYLIKTRGQQVTLSCSPISGHRSVSWYQQTPGQGLQFLFEYFSETQRNKGNFPGRFSGRQFSNSRSEMNVSTLELGDSALYLCASSLGLSTSYEQYFGPGTRLTVT.

V usage is TRBV15 and J usage is TRBJ1-5; D not resolved. The length of the CDR3 is 12 residues. V lost 0 bases, J lost 9 bases, and 6 bases lay in between. CDR1 is LNHNV, CDR2 YYDKDF, per germline (reference sequence). The CDR3 nucleotides are TGTGCCACCAGCAGAGATTTAGCGCCCCAGCATTTT. This encodes CATSRDLAPQHF.